These 2 T cell receptor beta chains were sequenced from one sample in a study of blood T cell repertoires in COVID-19. TCRdb's copy holds only in-frame clones and misses some; the assay was immunoSEQ multiplex PCR. The data contain around 120,000 clones, 80% to 90% of them singletons. Sequencing was performed on peripheral blood. Receptors originate from a woman in her seventies with acute or convalescent COVID-19.

This clone was observed a few times. The rearrangement uses TRBV10-2 and TRBJ1-2; a weak D match, TRBD1 (6 bases). The V gene lost 5 bases and the J gene lost 5 bases, with 18 bases spanning the gap. This CDR3 comprises 15 residues. The germline CDR1 and CDR2 sequences are WSHSY and SAAADI. CDR3 region: CASSPPSDRQYGYTF. The CDR3 DNA sequence: TGCGCCAGCAGTCCCCCCTCGGACAGACAATATGGCTACACCTTC.

This clone was detected a few times. V is TRBV4-1 and J is TRBJ2-7, with 11 bases matching TRBD2. Germline values: CDR1 MGHRA, CDR2 YSYEKL. With 1 base clipped from V and 0 bases from J, the junction kept 5 bases outside the gene matches. This CDR3 comprises 17 residues. DNA of the CDR3: TGCGCCAGCAGCCAAGGGGGACTAGCGGATAGCTCCTACGAGCAGTACTTC. Residues: CASSQGGLADSSYEQYF.